These T cell receptor beta chains were read from a single sample in a study of Ad26.COV2.S vaccination and SARS-CoV-2 variants. The assay was immunoSEQ multiplex PCR, and TCRdb's table has in-frame clones only and misses some. The table records approximately 480,000 clones, roughly 87% of them present only once. This sample comprised peripheral blood, obtained in a trial of Ad26.COV2.S vaccine versus placebo. The receptors shown here come from a person aged 18-60 years who received the Ad26.COV2.S COVID-19 vaccine or a placebo. Both conserved end residues are part of each CDR3. A D gene is named only where the DNA matches it firmly.

d_call j_call v_call cdr3_nt cdr3_aa
TRBD1 TRBJ1-6 TRBV9 TGTGCCAGCAGCTCTCAGGGACAGGGGCTGTCACCCCTCCACTTT CASSSQGQGLSPLHF
TRBD1 TRBJ2-1 TRBV28 TGTGCCAGCAGGGGGACAGGGAACTACAATGAGCAGTTCTTC CASRGTGNYNEQFF
TRBD1 TRBJ2-3 TRBV6-6 TGTGCCAGCATGCAGGACAGGGGTCCAGATACGCAGTATTTT CASMQDRGPDTQYF
- TRBJ1-2 TRBV19 TGTGCCAGTAGTATCATCCGGCGAACATCCCCGCTTAACTATGGCTACACCTTC CASSIIRRTSPLNYGYTF
- TRBJ2-1 TRBV28 TGTGCCAGCAGTTTAGGGCTAGGGGATGAGCAGTTCTTC CASSLGLGDEQFF
TRBD2 TRBJ2-1 TRBV30 TGTGCCTGGAGTACTGGTACGAAAGCGGGAGCCCGGATCTTC CAWSTGTKAGARIF
- TRBJ1-2 TRBV6-1 TGTGCCAGCAGTGAAGCTTCACATGGTCGGGCTATCTATGGCTACACCTTC CASSEASHGRAIYGYTF
TRBD2 TRBJ2-1 TRBV2 TGTGCCAGCAGTGGATTTAGCGGGAGTCCGTTCTTC CASSGFSGSPFF
- TRBJ1-6 TRBV27 TGTGCCAGCAGTTTAGGCCCCTTCTCACCCCTCCACTTT CASSLGPFSPLHF
- TRBJ2-2 TRBV27 TGTGCCAGCAGTTTAGCAGGGACCGGGGAGCTGTTTTTT CASSLAGTGELFF
- TRBJ1-2 TRBV5-4 TGTGCCAGCAGCTTTCCAGGGAGCTATGGCTACACCTTC CASSFPGSYGYTF
- TRBJ2-1 TRBV5-6 TGTGCCAGCTTCCGCCGGGGCCAGAGCTCCTACAATGAGCAGTTCTTC CASFRRGQSSYNEQFF
- TRBJ1-6 TRBV4-3 TGCGCCAGCAGCCAAGATGAGGGTTTTAATTCACCCCTCCACTTT CASSQDEGFNSPLHF
- TRBJ1-5 TRBV30 TGTGCCTGGAGTGTAGGGGAGACGCAGCCCCAGCATTTT CAWSVGETQPQHF
- TRBJ2-3 TRBV15 TGTGCCACCAGCATTTTAGGACTTCAGACAGATACGCAGTATTTT CATSILGLQTDTQYF
- TRBJ1-5 TRBV5-4 TGTGCCAGCAGCTTACCAGGTTTCAATCAGCCCCAGCATTTT CASSLPGFNQPQHF
- TRBJ2-2 TRBV6-2/TRBV6-3 TGTGCCAGCAGTTACTCGGGGAATCCGGGAAGGAACACCGGGGAGCTGTTTTTT CASSYSGNPGRNTGELFF
- TRBJ2-3 TRBV19 TGTGCCAGTAGTAAGCCTGACAGGCCAGATACGCAGTATTTT CASSKPDRPDTQYF